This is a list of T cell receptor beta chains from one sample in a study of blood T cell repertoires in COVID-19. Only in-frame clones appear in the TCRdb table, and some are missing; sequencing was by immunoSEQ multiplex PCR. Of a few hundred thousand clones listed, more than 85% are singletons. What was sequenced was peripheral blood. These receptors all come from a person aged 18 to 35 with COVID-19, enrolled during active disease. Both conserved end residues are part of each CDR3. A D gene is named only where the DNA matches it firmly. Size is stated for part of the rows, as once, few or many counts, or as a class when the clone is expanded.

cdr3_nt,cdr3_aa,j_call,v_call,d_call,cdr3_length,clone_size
TGTGCCAGCAGACTGCCGGGACAGGGCATCACAGATACGCAGTATTTT,CASRLPGQGITDTQYF,TRBJ2-3,TRBV7-8,TRBD1,16,NA
TGCGCCAGCAGCCCCCGACTTGACGGGAGGGAGACCCAGTACTTC,CASSPRLDGRETQYF,TRBJ2-5,TRBV4-1,TRBD2,15,NA
TGTGCCAGCAGCTTGTCTGGGGTGGAGGGGACCCTAACCGGAGCTTTCTTT,CASSLSGVEGTLTGAFF,TRBJ1-1,TRBV7-9,NA,17,NA
TGTGCCAGCAGCTCCGAGATCGCAGCGGAGCAGTTCTTC,CASSSEIAAEQFF,TRBJ2-1,TRBV7-8,NA,13,NA
TGCGCCAGCGCCGGGGGACTACAAGAGACCCAGTACTTC,CASAGGLQETQYF,TRBJ2-5,TRBV5-1,TRBD2,13,NA
TGTGCCAGCAGCCAGCGGGAGAACTACGAGCAGTACTTC,CASSQRENYEQYF,TRBJ2-7,TRBV3-1/TRBV3-2,TRBD2,13,NA
TGCGCCAGCAGTGAGGGGACATCCCTCGACTGGTACGAGCAGTACTTC,CASSEGTSLDWYEQYF,TRBJ2-7,TRBV10-1,NA,16,NA
TGTGCCAGCAGCCGAAGTGGGGGACAGGGAAACGCAGATACGCAGTATTTT,CASSRSGGQGNADTQYF,TRBJ2-3,TRBV4-2,TRBD1,17,NA
TGTGCCAGCAGCTTAGAGGGCAGGGTAGGCACTGAAGCTTTCTTT,CASSLEGRVGTEAFF,TRBJ1-1,TRBV7-2,NA,15,NA
TGTGCCAGCAGTCCCTACAGGGAGAACACCATATATTTT,CASSPYRENTIYF,TRBJ1-3,TRBV12-3/TRBV12-4,NA,13,NA
TGTGCCAGCAGCCCTGGACAGGGACCCTCCTACGAGCAGTACTTC,CASSPGQGPSYEQYF,TRBJ2-7,TRBV27,TRBD1,15,NA
TGTGCCAGCAGGGGTAGCCACTATGGCTACACCTTC,CASRGSHYGYTF,TRBJ1-2,TRBV2,NA,12,NA
TGTGCCAGCAGGCCTGGCCAGGGGGGTTACAATGAGCAGTTCTTC,CASRPGQGGYNEQFF,TRBJ2-1,TRBV6-2/TRBV6-3,NA,15,NA
TGTGCCAGCATCGGAGGGAATGACCCTGAAGCTTTCTTT,CASIGGNDPEAFF,TRBJ1-1,TRBV28,NA,13,NA
TGTGCCAGCAGCCCCGAAACAGGGACTAGCGGGAGACCAGCCGATGAGCAGTTCTTC,CASSPETGTSGRPADEQFF,TRBJ2-1,TRBV7-8,TRBD2,19,once
TGTGCCAGCAGTTTCGATGGAAGGACTATTTACTATGGCTACACCTTC,CASSFDGRTIYYGYTF,TRBJ1-2,TRBV6-2/TRBV6-3,NA,16,NA
TGTGCCAGCAGTTTATCGTGGGGTCGGGGAGCTTTCTTT,CASSLSWGRGAFF,TRBJ1-1,TRBV27,NA,13,once
TGTGCCAGCAGTTATGAGCGCAACGAGCAGTACTTC,CASSYERNEQYF,TRBJ2-7,TRBV6-6,NA,12,NA
TGTGCCAGTAGTATTATTAGGGACAGCATTGAAGCTTTCTTT,CASSIIRDSIEAFF,TRBJ1-1,TRBV19,TRBD1,14,NA
TGTGCCAGCAGCTTAGACAGCGGGAGCGGGGAGCTGTTTTTT,CASSLDSGSGELFF,TRBJ2-2,TRBV11-3,TRBD2,14,NA
TGCGCCAGCAGCTTTGACAGGACAGGGGACGGCTACACCTTC,CASSFDRTGDGYTF,TRBJ1-2,TRBV5-1,TRBD1,14,NA
TGCAGCGTTGGCAGCGGCCTTACCTACGAGCAGTACTTC,CSVGSGLTYEQYF,TRBJ2-7,TRBV29-1,NA,13,NA
TGTGCCAGCAGTGAAATTCGAGGGGGCGGGACTGAAGCTTTCTTT,CASSEIRGGGTEAFF,TRBJ1-1,TRBV25-1,TRBD1,15,NA
TGTGCCAGCGGAACCAGGGGGTATAGCAATCAGCCCCAGCATTTT,CASGTRGYSNQPQHF,TRBJ1-5,TRBV2,TRBD1,15,NA
TGTGCCAGCAGTTTTCCTAACAATGAGCAGTTCTTC,CASSFPNNEQFF,TRBJ2-1,TRBV28,NA,12,NA
TGTGCCAGCAGACGAACGAGGGGACTTAATGAAAAACTGTTTTTT,CASRRTRGLNEKLFF,TRBJ1-4,TRBV7-6,NA,15,NA
TGTGCCAGCAGTACAAACAGGGATTCACCCCTCCACTTT,CASSTNRDSPLHF,TRBJ1-6,TRBV6-5,NA,13,NA
TGTGCCAGCAGTGAACTTCACGGGAGGGGAGAGACCCAGTACTTC,CASSELHGRGETQYF,TRBJ2-5,TRBV2,TRBD2,15,once
TGTGCCAGCAGGGACAGAAATAGCAATCAGCCCCAGCATTTT,CASRDRNSNQPQHF,TRBJ1-5,TRBV2,NA,14,NA
TGTGCCAGCTCACCGTCCGGGACAGGGAGGCAGCCCCAGCATTTT,CASSPSGTGRQPQHF,TRBJ1-5,TRBV18,TRBD1,15,NA
TGTGCCAGCAGTCGTATGACAGACAATCAGCCCCAGCATTTT,CASSRMTDNQPQHF,TRBJ1-5,TRBV6-2/TRBV6-3,NA,14,NA
TGTGCCAGCAGCCCAAGGGGGCTAAGCGGAAACACCATATATTTT,CASSPRGLSGNTIYF,TRBJ1-3,TRBV14,TRBD1,15,NA
TGTGCCAGTAGACCGACAGGAAGCTCCTACAATGAGCAGTTCTTC,CASRPTGSSYNEQFF,TRBJ2-1,TRBV19,NA,15,NA
TGCGCCAGCACTAAAGACAGCCCTCTCTCTGGAAACACCATATATTTT,CASTKDSPLSGNTIYF,TRBJ1-3,TRBV5-1,NA,16,NA
TGTGCCAGCACGCCACTACCAGGGGCAAATCAGCCCCAGCATTTT,CASTPLPGANQPQHF,TRBJ1-5,TRBV6-5,NA,15,NA
TGTGCCACCGGTGGCGGGAGAAATGAGCAGTTCTTC,CATGGGRNEQFF,TRBJ2-1,TRBV2,TRBD2,12,NA
TGCGCCAGCAGCCAAGTCTGGGGCTGGAATGAGCAGTTCTTC,CASSQVWGWNEQFF,TRBJ2-1,TRBV4-1,NA,14,NA
TGTGCCAGCAGCCATGGACTAGCTGCTCGTGGGGAGCTGTTTTTT,CASSHGLAARGELFF,TRBJ2-2,TRBV11-2,TRBD2,15,NA
TGTGCCAGCAGGAACAGGGGGACTCGATCACCCCTCCACTTT,CASRNRGTRSPLHF,TRBJ1-6,TRBV5-6,TRBD1,14,NA
TGTGCCATCAGGGGGACAGCCGGAGAATCGAACACTGAAGCTTTCTTT,CAIRGTAGESNTEAFF,TRBJ1-1,TRBV10-3,TRBD1,16,NA
TGTGCCAGCAGTTTGTTCAGGGGGTCGAACACTGAAGCTTTCTTT,CASSLFRGSNTEAFF,TRBJ1-1,TRBV28,TRBD1,15,once
TGTGCCAGCAGCGTAGAGTCCGGGAAGTGGGAAAAACTGTTTTTT,CASSVESGKWEKLFF,TRBJ1-4,TRBV9,NA,15,few
TGTGCCAGCAGTGGTGACAGGGAGGGCACAGATACGCAGTATTTT,CASSGDREGTDTQYF,TRBJ2-3,TRBV25-1,NA,15,NA
TGTGCCAGCAGTTTACCGCTGGCGGGATCTATCTACGAGCAGTACTTC,CASSLPLAGSIYEQYF,TRBJ2-7,TRBV28,NA,16,NA
TGTGCCACCAGTGCCGGGACAGGGAGTTCCCTTGGGGAGCAGTTCTTC,CATSAGTGSSLGEQFF,TRBJ2-1,TRBV24-1,TRBD1,16,NA
TGTGCCAGCAGCCCGGGACTAGCGGGAGTAAAGACCGGGGAGCTGTTTTTT,CASSPGLAGVKTGELFF,TRBJ2-2,TRBV7-8,TRBD2,17,NA
TGTGCCAGCAGCCAATCGACGGTCGGGGAGACCCAGTACTTC,CASSQSTVGETQYF,TRBJ2-5,TRBV16,NA,14,once
TGTGCCAGCAGTTCAGGGGAAGGGAAGACCCAGTACTTC,CASSSGEGKTQYF,TRBJ2-5,TRBV6-5,NA,13,NA
TGTGCCACCAGCAGAGACATGAACACTGAAGCTTTCTTT,CATSRDMNTEAFF,TRBJ1-1,TRBV15,NA,13,few